This entry lists 4 T cell receptor beta chains sequenced from one sample in a study of T cell clones after liver transplantation. TCRdb keeps only in-frame clones here, not all; method: immunoSEQ multiplex PCR. The table includes about 120,000 clones, approximately 90% detected once. The sample here was CD4+ T cells from blood, taken 12 months after liver transplant. The receptors stem from a human patient who received a liver transplant. Part of the T cells may come from the graft donor.

V usage is TRBV5-1 and J usage is TRBJ2-3; 8 nucleotides match TRBD2. This CDR3 contains 16 residues. The trim removed 4 bases at V and 0 bases at J, leaving 7 bases unmatched. Per germline, CDR1 SGHRS and CDR2 YFSETQ. Here the CDR3 reads CASSPLAGRSTDTQYF. The CDR3 region has the DNA TGCGCCAGCAGCCCGCTAGCGGGTAGAAGCACAGATACGCAGTATTTT.

This rearrangement joins TRBV18 to TRBJ2-1; 11 bases map to TRBD2. This CDR3 region has 15 residues. The germline CDR1 and CDR2 sequences are KGHSH and LQKENI. Germline trimming cut 5 bases from V and 8 bases from J; bases unmatched to any gene: 8. Here the CDR3 reads CASSNPGLAVYEQFF. The CDR3 DNA reads TGTGCCAGCTCAAACCCGGGACTAGCGGTGTATGAGCAGTTCTTC.

Concerning this clone: Distinct nucleotide sequences in the sample also encode this CDR3. DNA of the CDR3: TGTGCCAGCAGCTTAGGCAGCTACGAGCAGTACTTC. This encodes CASSLGSYEQYF. The chain recombines TRBV7-9 with TRBJ2-7; unclear D gene. This CDR3 spans 12 amino acids. Germline lookup yields CDR1 SEHNR and CDR2 FQNEAQ (reference sequence). V was clipped by 1 base and J by 3 bases, with 4 bases between them.

The chain employs TRBV2 and TRBJ1-2; unclear D gene. Germline CDR1 and CDR2: SNHLY and FYNNEI. The CDR3 is 12 residues long. V lost 5 bases to trimming and J lost 6 bases, with 10 bases between them. CDR3 DNA: TGTGCCAGCAGTACCCCCCCGGATGGCTACACCTTC. Its protein product is CASSTPPDGYTF. Filled out from reference TRBV2 and TRBJ1-2, the complete variable domain reads EPEVTQTPSHQVTQMGQEVILRCVPISNHLYFYWYRQILGQKVEFLVSFYNNEISEKSEIFDDQFSVERPDGSNFTLKIRSTKLEDSAMYFCASSTPPDGYTFGSGTRLTVV.